This T cell receptor (beta chain) emerged from a study of T-cell reconstitution after alpha-beta-depleted transplantation in children. Study-wide results and limits: Several hundred expanded graft clones reportedly were the source of alpha-beta T cells about two months after transplant. Newly made T cells mostly supplied T-cell counts and diversity one year after transplant. For some patients, TCRbeta diversity was high at day 60 because of recipient T cells and thymic progenitors that survived.

This clonotype was found many times. The antigen remains undetermined. This CDR3 is 17 amino acids long. Trimming at V came to 2 bases and at J to 7 bases, leaving 11 bases not matched to a gene. CDR1 ENHRY and CDR2 SYGVKD come from the germline V gene. During its preparation, the TCRbeta library received unique molecular identifiers. One entry per CDR3 protein, called by TCRdb with MiXCR from the PCR reads. The sample holds approximately 130,000 distinct CDR3 sequences, 8% to 10% seen once. The specimen comprised PBMCs, mostly from graft donor cells, sampled 180 days after TCRalphabeta/CD19-depleted stem cell transplant. The TCR was taken from a girl less than two years old who had a stem cell transplant for combined immunodeficiency, so the T cells may come from the graft donor. The chain links TRBV10-3 to TRBJ1-6; 7 nucleotides agree with TRBD1. CDR3: CAISEPATGWDNSPLHF. Here the CDR3 DNA reads TGTGCCATCAGTGAGCCCGCGACAGGGTGGGACAATTCACCCCTCCACTTT.